A selection of T cell receptor beta chains follows, all from one sample in a study of blood T cells in healthy people across ages. TCRdb redid the calling of the 5' RACE reads with MiXCR, one entry per CDR3 protein. This sample yields about 1.6 million distinct CDR3 sequences, of which about 31% are seen a single time; over 9% belongs to the top ten. Source material: blood. These receptor sequences come from a woman in her thirties in good health. Both conserved end residues are part of each CDR3. D genes are given only for firm matches.

d_gene,len,v_gene,j_gene,CDR3aa
.,14,TRBV28,TRBJ2-3,CASSLYASADTQYF
.,14,TRBV27,TRBJ1-5,CASGSGAYNQPQHF
.,11,TRBV7-2,TRBJ1-2,CASSSNKGYTF
.,12,TRBV15,TRBJ2-7,CATSRQGYEQYF
.,15,TRBV24-1,TRBJ2-1,CATSGMADSYNEQFF
TRBD2,17,TRBV9,TRBJ2-6,CASRSSGPDSGANVLTF
TRBD2,14,TRBV5-1,TRBJ2-5,CASSPEGRGETQYF
TRBD2,18,TRBV6-1,TRBJ2-1,CASSPAGRGGLAGVEQFF
TRBD2,15,TRBV27,TRBJ2-1,CASSPGGALYNEQFF
TRBD2,14,TRBV3-1,TRBJ2-1,CASSPNAGGNEQFF
TRBD2,16,TRBV27,TRBJ2-7,CASKLSTIAGAYEQYF
.,16,TRBV3-1,TRBJ2-5,CASSHLSSWRLETQYF
.,15,TRBV4-1,TRBJ1-5,CASSQVERGNLPQHF
TRBD1,15,TRBV6-5,TRBJ2-3,CASSLTGTGPDTQYF
.,11,TRBV28,TRBJ2-5,CATLTGETQYF
TRBD1,16,TRBV20-1,TRBJ2-5,CSAPKGTGGLVETQYF
TRBD1,15,TRBV29-1,TRBJ1-2,CSVPGQGSRNYGHTF
TRBD1,13,TRBV6-5,TRBJ2-7,CASRRGGWWEQYF
TRBD1,16,TRBV7-9,TRBJ1-2,CASSGRLTGANYGYTF
TRBD2,16,TRBV5-1,TRBJ2-3,CAGSRGLAGPPDTQYF
.,15,TRBV5-1,TRBJ2-5,CASSSYTGVGETQYF
.,16,TRBV5-1,TRBJ1-2,CASSFVKGSQNYGYTF
TRBD2,18,TRBV7-8,TRBJ2-5,CASSLDSVTSGFRETQYF
.,15,TRBV10-3,TRBJ1-1,CAISEFHGSSTEAFF
TRBD1,16,TRBV7-9,TRBJ1-4,CASSSDRVGTNEKLFF
TRBD2,16,TRBV20-1,TRBJ2-3,CSARDWGGRTGDTQYF
TRBD1,15,TRBV6-1,TRBJ2-3,CASSAGTVNTDTQYF
.,14,TRBV28,TRBJ2-3,CASQTLRRIDTQYF
.,15,TRBV4-1,TRBJ2-5,CASSQRRDMGETQYF
.,14,TRBV29-1,TRBJ2-1,CSVGGPRNHNEQFF
.,17,TRBV9,TRBJ2-3,CASNGGSGPTSTDTQYF
.,16,TRBV20-1,TRBJ2-5,CSAREPQGRNQETQYF
.,15,TRBV5-1,TRBJ2-3,CASRPSALSTDTQYF
.,15,TRBV11-2,TRBJ2-1,CASSPRDGPYNEQFF
TRBD2,15,TRBV15,TRBJ2-7,CATSRDRGDGREQYF
.,13,TRBV12-3/TRBV12-4,TRBJ2-2,CASSPFESGELFF
.,13,TRBV27,TRBJ1-1,CASSFPGRLEAFF
.,12,TRBV7-3,TRBJ2-1,CASSARFNEQFF
TRBD2,16,TRBV9,TRBJ2-2,CASQPELARFTGELFF
TRBD2,21,TRBV7-2,TRBJ2-5,CASSQVWRASGGQQAQETQYF
TRBD1,14,TRBV5-6,TRBJ1-1,CASGYTGVNTEAFF
TRBD1,15,TRBV7-9,TRBJ2-1,CASAYGTGGGNEQFF
.,14,TRBV12-3/TRBV12-4,TRBJ2-3,CASREWGGTDTQYF
.,14,TRBV4-1,TRBJ2-3,CAGSLQKSTDTQYF
.,16,TRBV7-2,TRBJ2-7,CASSLALGASSYEQYF
.,13,TRBV20-1,TRBJ1-5,CSGKRGGGQPQHF
TRBD1,13,TRBV27,TRBJ1-5,CASRGQGDGPQHF
.,16,TRBV5-5,TRBJ2-3,CASSSRDDRVADTQYF
.,15,TRBV9,TRBJ1-1,CASSVDGARNTEAFF
.,15,TRBV28,TRBJ2-1,CASSFEDTSSNEQFF
TRBD1,16,TRBV15,TRBJ1-1,CATSREGTGANTEAFF
.,13,TRBV20-1,TRBJ2-7,CSASPGVGYEQYF
TRBD1,16,TRBV7-2,TRBJ2-4,CASSPDRVIAKNIQYF
TRBD1,14,TRBV7-9,TRBJ1-2,CTSSWTGDEYGYTF
TRBD1,15,TRBV6-5,TRBJ2-1,CASRETGVVSIEQFF